This T cell receptor beta chain is drawn from a study of T cell responses to AZD1222 COVID-19 vaccine. The repertoire was sequenced with immunoSEQ multiplex PCR; TCRdb's copy has only in-frame clones and lacks some. The sample records some 80,000 clones, around 85% being singletons. The V gene lost 4 bases and the J gene lost 5 bases, with 8 bases spanning the gap. The CDR3 loop spans 12 amino acids. In germline, CDR1 is MRHNA, CDR2 SNTAGT. In the case of this clone: The sample has other DNA sequences that encode this CDR3 too.

Sequencing used peripheral blood, obtained on day 0 of AZD1222 vaccination. The TCR was taken from an adult in good health. The chain couples TRBV6-4 to TRBJ1-2, with a weak D call TRBD1 (6 bases). In DNA, the CDR3 is TGTGCCAGCAGTGGTCAGGGGTATGGCTACACCTTC. Encoded protein: CASSGQGYGYTF.